The 27 T cell receptor beta chains given below trace back to one sample, sequenced in a study of glioma-infiltrating T cells. TCR alpha and beta CDR3 regions were amplified from RNA using iRepertoire nested multiplex PCR. TCRdb reprocessed the multiplex PCR reads via MiXCR and lists one record per CDR3 protein. The sample includes a few hundred thousand distinct CDR3 sequences, around 45% of them seen just once. The material sequenced was glioma tissue, nonneoplastic brain tissue, or PBMCs (not recorded which). These receptors originate from a human donor with low-grade glioma or glioblastoma, undergoing nonglioma brain surgery, or in good health (not recorded which).

As regards this clonotype: One junction end disagrees with the germline gene, perhaps due to a read error. The rearrangement links TRBV28 to TRBJ2-4, with D tentatively TRBD2 (5 bases). Germline CDR1 and CDR2: MDHEN and SYDVKM. The length of the CDR3 is 16 residues. This CDR3 is CANSPSGGSAKNIQYF. CDR3 in DNA: TGTGCCAACAGTCCCAGCGGTGGGTCGGCCAAAAACATTCAGTACTTC.

The chain recombines TRBV7-9 with TRBJ2-2, with D tentatively TRBD2 (7 bases). Deletions cut 5 bases from V and 2 bases from J, with 15 bases between. The CDR3 contains 16 residues. Germline V gives CDR1 SEHNR, CDR2 FQNEAQ (reference sequence). In DNA, the CDR3 is TGTGCCAGCAGCCCCCGGGGGGACAAAAACACCGGGGAGCTGTTTTTT. Translated, it gives CASSPRGDKNTGELFF.

The chain combines TRBV7-6 with TRBJ2-7, with TRBD2 matching 15 bases. This CDR3 region has 17 residues. Germline lookup yields CDR1 SGHVS and CDR2 FNYEAQ. The J segment lost 4 bases and the V segment lost 4 bases, leaving 8 bases of the junction unmatched. CDR3 DNA sequence: TGTGCCAGCAGCTCCCGGACTAGCGGGAGGGCCCCGTACGAGCAGTACTTC. Its translation: CASSSRTSGRAPYEQYF.

This clonotype was seen more than once but under ten times. The chain recombines TRBV15 with TRBJ2-1; the D is unclear. The CDR3 is made up of 16 amino acids. Germline V gene lookup returns CDR1 LNHNV and CDR2 YYDKDF (reference sequence). The V gene lost 0 bases and the J gene lost 0 bases, with 9 bases spanning the gap. The CDR3 DNA is TGTGCCACCAGCAGAGATCTAGTAAGCTCCTACAATGAGCAGTTCTTC. Its translation: CATSRDLVSSYNEQFF.

In its sample, this clonotype was seen a few times. The chain joins TRBV6-5 to TRBJ2-2, with TRBD2 matching over 9 bases. Germline V gene sequence: CDR1 MNHEY, CDR2 SVGAGI. The CDR3 is 14 amino acids. The V and J ends lost 7 bases and 2 bases, in that order; junction bases with no gene match: 2. The CDR3: CASTAGGNTGELFF. CDR3 nucleotide sequence: TGTGCCAGCACAGCGGGAGGAAACACCGGGGAGCTGTTTTTT.

The count of this clonotype is one. Since a much larger clone is just one base distant, this may be a read error. V and J are TRBV6-2 or TRBV6-3 and TRBJ2-7; no definite D call. This CDR3 is 13 amino acids long. The germline V gene has CDR1 MNHEY and CDR2 SVGEGT. The CDR3 DNA is TGTGCCAGCAGTTACTTGTCAGAATACGAGCATTACTTC. Translated: CASSYLSEYEHYF.

This clonotype was observed a handful of times. The chain uses TRBV6-1 and TRBJ2-5; TRBD2 agrees at 8 bases. Germline CDR1 and CDR2: MNHNS and SASEGT. CDR3 length equals 15 residues. The ends lost 5 bases at V and 4 bases at J; junction bases unmatched: 9. The CDR3 DNA reads TGTGCCAGCAGTTCCCCAGCGGGAGAGGGAGAGACCCAGTACTTC. This sequence encodes CASSSPAGEGETQYF.

As regards this clonotype: This may be a read error, as it is one base from a much larger clone. The rearrangement links TRBV6-1 to TRBJ1-1; weak D call: TRBD1 (5 bases). Germline CDR1 is MNHNS and CDR2 is SASEGT. The CDR3 spans 12 residues. For the CDR3, the DNA is TGTGCCAGCGGACGGGGCGGCACTAAAGCTTTCTTT. This codes for CASGRGGTKAFF.

In this sample, this clonotype turned up a few times. This chain joins TRBV7-2 and TRBJ1-2; no clear D. This CDR3 has 13 amino acids. Trimming left V 7 bases short and J 6 bases short, with 15 bases between. CDR1 SGHTA and CDR2 FQGNSA come from the germline V gene. The CDR3 nucleotides read TGTGCCAGCACCTCGAGCGGGTGGGATGGCTACACCTTC. Protein: CASTSSGWDGYTF.

This clonotype was seen a handful of times. J is TRBJ2-1 and V is TRBV7-9, with a weak D call TRBD2 (5 bases). The CDR3 sequence is 13 residues long. V dropped 6 bases and J dropped 8 bases, with 14 bases sitting between them. Germline values: CDR1 SEHNR, CDR2 FQNEAQ (reference sequence). The CDR3 bases are TGTGCCAGCAGTCCCACTAGTCCCCATGAGCAGTTCTTC. Encoded protein: CASSPTSPHEQFF.

This clonotype has a handful of counts. This sequence joins TRBV10-3 and TRBJ2-7; no reliable D call. The CDR3 contains 12 residues. Trimming took 6 bases from V and 2 from J, leaving 8 bases between them. Germline V gives CDR1 ENHRY, CDR2 SYGVKD. The CDR3 sequence is CAISPPTYEQYF. CDR3 DNA: TGTGCCATCAGCCCTCCGACCTACGAGCAGTACTTC.

Remarks on this clonotype: A clone one base away is much larger, so this may be a read error. The V call is TRBV20-1, the J call TRBJ2-1; D is tentatively TRBD1 or TRBD2 (7 bases each). The CDR3 runs to 15 residues. Germline V gene sequence: CDR1 DFQATT, CDR2 SNEGSKA (reference sequence). Deletions cut 8 bases from V and 10 bases from J, with 27 bases between. The CDR3 reads CSSVAISDRDYEQFF. CDR3 nucleotide sequence: TGCAGTTCCGTAGCCATCTCCGACAGGGACTACGAGCAGTTCTTC.

This clonotype was counted ten times or more. The CDR3 spells CASSPWGTSYEQYF. CDR3 bases: TGTGCCAGCAGCCCCTGGGGGACGTCCTACGAGCAGTACTTC. The V and J genes are TRBV6-1 and TRBJ2-7; perhaps D is TRBD1 or TRBD2 (5 bases each). Germline V gene lookup returns CDR1 MNHNS and CDR2 SASEGT. V was trimmed by 6 bases and J by 1 base, leaving 13 bases between them. CDR3 size: 14 residues.

Points on this clonotype: A read error is possible here, since a much larger clone lies one base away. The CDR3 carries no conserved terminal phenylalanine or tryptophan, so it likely arises from a read error. The chain is built from TRBV20-1 and TRBJ2-7; possibly TRBD1 for D (6 bases). Germline V gene lookup returns CDR1 DFQATT and CDR2 SNEGSKA (reference sequence). Trimming removed 8 bases from V and 4 bases from J, with 15 bases in between. The CDR3 sequence is 12 residues long. The CDR3 reads CSLDRLGYEQYL. The CDR3 bases are TGCAGTTTGGACAGACTTGGGTACGAGCAGTACCTC.

This clonotype was observed at least ten times. The V and J genes are TRBV20-1 and TRBJ2-1; 10 bases are a match to TRBD1. V gave up 4 bases and J gave up 8 bases; unmatched junction bases: 5. This CDR3 has 13 amino acids. Germline V gives CDR1 DFQATT, CDR2 SNEGSKA (reference sequence). The CDR3 protein is CSATGTGVDEQFF. As DNA, the CDR3 is TGCAGTGCTACCGGGACAGGGGTCGATGAGCAGTTCTTC.

This clonotype appeared a few times. The genes are TRBV4-2 and TRBJ2-1; D is undetermined. This CDR3 contains 13 residues. The V end lost 5 bases, the J end lost 6 bases, and 11 bases lay between the germline ends. Germline V gene data show CDR1 as LGHNA and CDR2 as YNFKEQ. CDR3 DNA: TGTGCCAGCAGCTTGTGGGTCAGCAATGAGCAGTTCTTC. Translating gives CASSLWVSNEQFF.

Of note for this clonotype: Being one base from a much bigger clone, this may be a read error. The gene calls are TRBV27 and TRBJ2-1; D tentatively reads TRBD1 or TRBD2 (5 bases each). This CDR3 has 14 residues. Germline lookup yields CDR1 MNHEY and CDR2 SMNVEV (reference sequence). CDR3 DNA sequence: TGTGCCAGCAGCCGGGACGGCAACTACAATGAGCAGCTCTTC. Translation gives CASSRDGNYNEQLF.

The chain has TRBV28 and TRBJ2-7; TRBD2 agrees at 16 bases. This CDR3 has 16 residues. V shed 4 bases and J 9 bases; nucleotides not matched to a gene: 9. CDR1 MDHEN and CDR2 SYDVKM come from the germline V gene. This CDR3 is CASSSSGTSGRAVQYF. CDR3 coding DNA: TGTGCCAGCAGTTCCTCCGGGACTAGCGGGAGGGCGGTGCAGTACTTC. Full variable domain (remainder filled in from reference TRBV28 and TRBJ2-7): DVKVTQSSRYLVKRTGEKVFLECVQDMDHENMFWYRQDPGLGLRLIYFSYDVKMKEKGDIPEGYSVSREKKERFSLILESASTNQTSMYLCASSSSGTSGRAVQYFGPGTRLTVT.

This clonotype appeared a few times. The J gene is TRBJ2-2, the V gene TRBV20-1; 10 nucleotides align to TRBD2. Germline-derived CDR1 and CDR2 are DFQATT and SNEGSKA (reference sequence). The J segment lost 0 bases and the V segment lost 7 bases, leaving 8 bases of the junction unmatched. CDR3 length: 16 residues. CDR3 region: CSVERGLAANTGELFF. DNA of the CDR3: TGCAGTGTCGAACGCGGACTAGCGGCGAACACCGGGGAGCTGTTTTTT.

V is TRBV7-2 and J is TRBJ2-3; 9 bases agree with TRBD2. V trimming: 3 bases; J trimming: 1 base; junction bases outside the gene matches: 2. The CDR3 extends over 15 amino acids. Germline assignment: CDR1 SGHTA and CDR2 FQGNSA. The CDR3 here is CASSLWTSGTDTQYF. The CDR3, as DNA: TGTGCCAGCAGCTTGTGGACTAGCGGCACAGATACGCAGTATTTT.

This clonotype was observed a few times. The rearrangement joins TRBV6-2 or TRBV6-3 to TRBJ2-5, with TRBD1 matching 7 bases. This CDR3 has 15 amino acids. The germline CDR1 and CDR2 sequences are MNHEY and SVGEGT. After removal of 6 bases from V and 5 bases from J, the junction contained 12 bases not matched to a gene. In nucleotides, the CDR3 is TGTGCCAGCAGCCCTGACAGGGTAGGGCGGGAGACCCAGTACTTC. This translates into CASSPDRVGRETQYF.

This clonotype was found many times. This chain links TRBV20-1 with TRBJ2-3, with 9 bases aligning to TRBD2. CDR3 length: 13 residues. The germline V gene encodes CDR1 DFQATT and CDR2 SNEGSKA (reference sequence). V dropped 6 bases and J dropped 3; count of bases not matched to a gene: 4. The CDR3 DNA reads as TGCAGTGCCGGAGGACTAGCGACAGATACGCAGTATTTT. Its protein product is CSAGGLATDTQYF.

Details on this clonotype: This may be a read error, as it is one base from a much larger clone. CDR3 DNA sequence: TGTGCCAGCACCGGGGGTAGGGGGAATGAGCAGTTCTTC. It translates to CASTGGRGNEQFF. The chain carries TRBV27 and TRBJ2-1; D tentatively fits TRBD1 or TRBD2 (6 bases each). Germline V gives CDR1 MNHEY, CDR2 SMNVEV (reference sequence). Trimming shortened V by 7 bases and J by 7 bases, and 14 bases separated the two germline ends. The CDR3 spans 13 residues.

With respect to this clonotype: A much larger clone is a single base away; this may be a read error. The rearrangement links TRBV6-2 or TRBV6-3 to TRBJ2-7; 7 positions match TRBD2. The CDR3 is made up of 14 amino acids. Germline loops: CDR1 MNHEY, CDR2 SVGEGT. Trimming removed 8 bases from V and 0 bases from J; junction bases left unmatched: 7. CDR3 DNA: TGTGCCAGCGGTCTCCAGCGGGGCTCCTACGAGCAGTACTTC. Protein sequence: CASGLQRGSYEQYF.

This rearrangement joins TRBV20-1 to TRBJ2-7; 9 bases line up with TRBD2. The germline V gene has CDR1 DFQATT and CDR2 SNEGSKA (reference sequence). The V gene end was trimmed by 7 bases and the J gene end by 3 bases; junction bases not matched to a gene: 7. The CDR3 runs 13 residues. The CDR3 DNA reads as TGCAGTGGTACCAGCGGGAGGTACTACGAGCAGTACTTC. As protein: CSGTSGRYYEQYF.

The CDR3, as DNA: TGTGCCAGCAGCCAATGGATCCTCTCCTACGAGCAGTACTTC. This gives the protein CASSQWILSYEQYF. The chain recombines TRBV14 with TRBJ2-7; D unclear. The germline V gene has CDR1 SGHDN and CDR2 FVKESK. Trimming took 2 bases from V and 0 from J, leaving 8 bases between them. This CDR3 contains 14 residues.

This clonotype was seen repeatedly, ten times or more. This chain uses TRBV27 with TRBJ2-3, with 11 nucleotides matching TRBD2. The CDR3 loop spans 15 amino acids. CDR1 and CDR2 (germline): MNHEY, SMNVEV (reference sequence). Trimming at V came to 7 bases and at J to 6 bases, leaving 9 bases not matched to a gene. Here the CDR3 reads CASNSLAGEGDTQYF. The CDR3 DNA reads TGTGCCAGCAACTCACTAGCGGGAGAGGGGGATACGCAGTATTTT.